A selection of T cell receptor beta chains follows, all from one sample in a study of tumor-infiltrating lymphocytes in localized non-small cell lung cancer. Assay: immunoSEQ multiplex PCR; the TCRdb copy retains only in-frame clones and omits some. Of roughly 13,000 clones in the sample, roughly 85% are singletons; the top ten hold more than 10%. Sequencing was performed on uninvolved lung tissue not adjacent to the tumor. These receptors were taken from a human donor with non-small cell lung cancer. Both conserved end residues are part of each CDR3. Each record gives: V gene, D gene, clone size, J gene, CDR3 protein, CDR3 DNA. D genes are given only for firm matches. Rows may omit the clone size; those that give it use once, few, many or a size class.

v_call: TRBV7-3; d_call: NA; clone_size: NA; j_call: TRBJ2-3; cdr3_aa: CASSPTEGGTQYF; cdr3_nt: TGTGCCAGCAGCCCCACCGAGGGGGGGACGCAGTATTTT
v_call: TRBV6-5; d_call: NA; clone_size: NA; j_call: TRBJ1-3; cdr3_aa: CASTQQGSGNTIYF; cdr3_nt: TGTGCCAGCACTCAACAGGGCTCTGGAAACACCATATATTTT
v_call: TRBV6-1; d_call: NA; clone_size: NA; j_call: TRBJ1-1; cdr3_aa: CASRPRMDTEAFF; cdr3_nt: TGTGCCAGCAGACCGCGTATGGACACTGAAGCTTTCTTT
v_call: TRBV6-5; d_call: TRBD2; clone_size: NA; j_call: TRBJ2-1; cdr3_aa: CASSSFLQRGGGEQFF; cdr3_nt: TGTGCCAGCAGTTCCTTTTTACAGCGGGGGGGCGGTGAGCAGTTCTTC
v_call: TRBV6-5; d_call: NA; clone_size: NA; j_call: TRBJ1-6; cdr3_aa: CASAERWDSPLHF; cdr3_nt: TGTGCCAGCGCGGAGAGGTGGGATTCACCCCTCCACTTT
v_call: TRBV7-8; d_call: NA; clone_size: once; j_call: TRBJ2-2; cdr3_aa: CASSLLGQPGPGELFF; cdr3_nt: TGTGCCAGCAGCTTATTAGGACAGCCTGGACCCGGGGAGCTGTTTTTT
v_call: TRBV18; d_call: NA; clone_size: large; j_call: TRBJ2-5; cdr3_aa: CASSPPKTGQGETQYF; cdr3_nt: TGTGCCAGCTCACCACCCAAAACGGGCCAGGGAGAGACCCAGTACTTC
v_call: TRBV5-5; d_call: TRBD1; clone_size: NA; j_call: TRBJ1-4; cdr3_aa: CASSRAGQDEKLFF; cdr3_nt: TGTGCCAGCAGCCGAGCGGGACAGGATGAAAAACTGTTTTTT
v_call: TRBV6-4; d_call: NA; clone_size: few; j_call: TRBJ2-3; cdr3_aa: CASSEGPSSTDTQYF; cdr3_nt: TGTGCCAGCAGTGAAGGGCCCTCTAGCACAGATACGCAGTATTTT
v_call: TRBV25-1; d_call: NA; clone_size: once; j_call: TRBJ2-1; cdr3_aa: CASGGVLSYNEQFF; cdr3_nt: TGTGCCAGCGGCGGGGTACTCTCCTACAATGAGCAGTTCTTC
v_call: TRBV2; d_call: NA; clone_size: few; j_call: TRBJ1-1; cdr3_aa: CASSEQEMNTEAFF; cdr3_nt: TGTGCCAGCAGTGAACAGGAGATGAACACTGAAGCTTTCTTT
v_call: TRBV5-4; d_call: TRBD2; clone_size: NA; j_call: TRBJ2-5; cdr3_aa: CASSLTSGGRETQYF; cdr3_nt: TGTGCCAGCAGCTTGACTAGCGGGGGCAGGGAGACCCAGTACTTC
v_call: TRBV27; d_call: NA; clone_size: NA; j_call: TRBJ2-7; cdr3_aa: CASRGAGTGEYEQYF; cdr3_nt: TGTGCCAGCAGGGGGGCCGGGACTGGGGAGTACGAGCAGTACTTC
v_call: TRBV13; d_call: TRBD1; clone_size: NA; j_call: TRBJ1-3; cdr3_aa: CASSRDRLSGNTIYF; cdr3_nt: TGTGCCAGCAGCAGGGACAGGCTCTCTGGAAACACCATATATTTT
v_call: TRBV5-1; d_call: TRBD2; clone_size: NA; j_call: TRBJ2-3; cdr3_aa: CASSPRTSGGATDTQYF; cdr3_nt: TGCGCCAGCAGCCCGAGGACTAGCGGGGGGGCCACAGATACGCAGTATTTT
v_call: TRBV4-3; d_call: NA; clone_size: NA; j_call: TRBJ1-1; cdr3_aa: CASSRADRLNTEAFF; cdr3_nt: TGCGCCAGCAGCCGAGCGGACAGATTGAACACTGAAGCTTTCTTT